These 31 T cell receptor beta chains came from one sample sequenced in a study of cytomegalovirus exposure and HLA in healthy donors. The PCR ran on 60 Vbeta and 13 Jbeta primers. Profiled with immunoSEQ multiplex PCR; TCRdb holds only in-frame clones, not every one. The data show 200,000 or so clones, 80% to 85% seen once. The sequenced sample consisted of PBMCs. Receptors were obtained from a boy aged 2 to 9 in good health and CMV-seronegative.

For the CDR3, the DNA is TGTGCCATCAGGCCCACAGGGGCCCCAGTGGACGAGCAGTACTTC. Its translation: CAIRPTGAPVDEQYF. The chain employs TRBV10-3 and TRBJ2-7, with 7 positions matching TRBD1. The germline gives CDR1 ENHRY, CDR2 SYGVKD. CDR3 size: 15 residues. The V gene end was trimmed by 6 bases and the J gene end by 5 bases; junction bases not matched to a gene: 13.

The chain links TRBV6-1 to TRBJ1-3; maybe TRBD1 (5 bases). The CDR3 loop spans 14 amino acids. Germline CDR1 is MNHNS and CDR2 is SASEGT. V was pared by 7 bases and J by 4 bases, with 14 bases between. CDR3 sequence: CASTYGGSGNTIYF. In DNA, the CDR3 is TGTGCCAGCACCTACGGGGGATCAGGAAACACCATATATTTT.

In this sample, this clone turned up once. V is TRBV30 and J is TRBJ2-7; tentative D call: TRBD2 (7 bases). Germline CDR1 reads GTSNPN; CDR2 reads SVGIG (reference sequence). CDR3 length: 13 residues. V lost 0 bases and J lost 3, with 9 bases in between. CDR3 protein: CAWSVGGLYEQYF. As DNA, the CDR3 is TGTGCCTGGAGTGTGGGGGGGCTCTACGAGCAGTACTTC.

The CDR3: CASSLPSPYNEQFF. The CDR3 DNA reads as TGCGCCAGCAGCTTGCCTAGCCCCTACAATGAGCAGTTCTTC. The V and J genes are TRBV5-1 and TRBJ2-1, with D possibly matching TRBD2 (5 bases). V dropped 1 base and J dropped 2 bases, with 7 bases sitting between them. Per the germline V gene, CDR1 is SGHRS and CDR2 is YFSETQ. The CDR3 sequence is 14 residues long.

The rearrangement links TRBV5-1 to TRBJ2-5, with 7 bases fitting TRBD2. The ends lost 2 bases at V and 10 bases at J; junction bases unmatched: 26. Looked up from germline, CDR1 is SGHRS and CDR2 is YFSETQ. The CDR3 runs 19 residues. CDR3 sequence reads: CASSLSYLLAEQLRGGQYF. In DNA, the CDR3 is TGCGCCAGCAGCTTATCCTACCTGCTAGCGGAACAATTAAGAGGTGGCCAGTACTTC.

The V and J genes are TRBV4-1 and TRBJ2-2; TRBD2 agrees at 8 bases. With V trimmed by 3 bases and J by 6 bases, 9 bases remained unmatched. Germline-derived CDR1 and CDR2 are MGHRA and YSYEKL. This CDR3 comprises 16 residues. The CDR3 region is CASSHPGLDGAGELFF. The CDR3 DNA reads TGCGCCAGCAGCCATCCGGGACTAGATGGTGCCGGGGAGCTGTTTTTT.

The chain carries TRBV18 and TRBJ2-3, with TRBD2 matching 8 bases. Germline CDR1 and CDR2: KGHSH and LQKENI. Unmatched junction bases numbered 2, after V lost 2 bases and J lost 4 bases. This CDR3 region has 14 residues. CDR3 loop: CASSPIAGSDTQYF. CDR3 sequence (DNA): TGTGCCAGCTCACCAATAGCGGGGTCAGATACGCAGTATTTT.

The CDR3, as DNA: TGTGCGAGTAGGAGTAGCGGGGGGGCTCAGACCCAGTACTTC. This translates into CASRSSGGAQTQYF. The chain carries TRBV2 and TRBJ2-5; 11 bases align to TRBD2. The CDR3 length is 14 residues. CDR1 and CDR2 (germline): SNHLY, FYNNEI.

This chain's CDR3 is CASSQRGTDGYTF. The CDR3 nucleotides read TGTGCCAGCAGTCAAAGGGGGACAGATGGCTACACCTTC. This sequence joins TRBV7-3 and TRBJ1-2; 7 bases are shared with TRBD1. The length of the CDR3 is 13 residues. CDR1 SGHTA and CDR2 FQGTGA come from the germline V gene. V gave up 6 bases and J gave up 6 bases; unmatched junction bases: 7.

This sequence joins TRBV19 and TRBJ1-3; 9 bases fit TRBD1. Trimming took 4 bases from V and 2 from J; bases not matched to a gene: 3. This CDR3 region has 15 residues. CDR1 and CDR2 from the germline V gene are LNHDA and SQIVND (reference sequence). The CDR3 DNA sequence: TGTGCCAGTAGTAAGTGGACAGGGGCTGGAAACACCATATATTTT. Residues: CASSKWTGAGNTIYF.

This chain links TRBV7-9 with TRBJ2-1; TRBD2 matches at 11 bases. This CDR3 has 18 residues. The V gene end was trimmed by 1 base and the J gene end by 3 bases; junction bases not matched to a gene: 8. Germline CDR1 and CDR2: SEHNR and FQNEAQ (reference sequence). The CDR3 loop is CASSLEGSGRGYYNEQFF. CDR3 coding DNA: TGTGCCAGCAGCTTAGAGGGTAGCGGGAGGGGGTACTACAATGAGCAGTTCTTC.

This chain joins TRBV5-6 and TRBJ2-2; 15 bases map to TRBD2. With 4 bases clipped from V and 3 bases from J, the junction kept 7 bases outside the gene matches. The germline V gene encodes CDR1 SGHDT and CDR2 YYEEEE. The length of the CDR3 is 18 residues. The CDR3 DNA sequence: TGTGCCAGCAGCCGGACTAGCGGGGGGGCACGTGACACCGGGGAGCTGTTTTTT. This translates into CASSRTSGGARDTGELFF.

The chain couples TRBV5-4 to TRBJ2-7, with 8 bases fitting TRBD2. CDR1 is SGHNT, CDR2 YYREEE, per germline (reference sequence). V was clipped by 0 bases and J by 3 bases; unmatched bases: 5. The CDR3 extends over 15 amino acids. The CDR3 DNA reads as TGTGCCAGCAGCTTGGCCCAGCGGGGGAACTACGAGCAGTACTTC. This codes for CASSLAQRGNYEQYF.

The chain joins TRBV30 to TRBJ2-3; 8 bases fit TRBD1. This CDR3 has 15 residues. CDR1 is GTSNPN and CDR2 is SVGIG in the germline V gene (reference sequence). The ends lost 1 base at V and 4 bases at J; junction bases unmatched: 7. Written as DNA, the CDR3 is TGTGCCTGGAGTGGACAGGGGAATTTCGCAGATACGCAGTATTTT. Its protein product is CAWSGQGNFADTQYF.

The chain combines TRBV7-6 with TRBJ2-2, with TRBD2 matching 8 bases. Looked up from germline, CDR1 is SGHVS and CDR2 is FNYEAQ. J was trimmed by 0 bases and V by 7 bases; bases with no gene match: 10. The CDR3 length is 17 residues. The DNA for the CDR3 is TGTGCCAGCACTCGGATAGCGGGATTGCCGAACACCGGGGAGCTGTTTTTT. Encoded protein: CASTRIAGLPNTGELFF.

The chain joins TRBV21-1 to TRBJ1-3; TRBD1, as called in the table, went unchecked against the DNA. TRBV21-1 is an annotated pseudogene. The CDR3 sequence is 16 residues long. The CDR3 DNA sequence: TGTGCCAGCAGCACCGGACAGGGCCTCTCTGGAAACACCATATATTTT. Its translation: CASSTGQGLSGNTIYF.

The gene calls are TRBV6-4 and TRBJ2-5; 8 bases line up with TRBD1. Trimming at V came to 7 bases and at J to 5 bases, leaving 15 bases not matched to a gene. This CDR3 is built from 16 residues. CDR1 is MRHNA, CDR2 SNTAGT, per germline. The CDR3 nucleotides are TGTGCCAGCACCCCCCTGGGGACAGGCTCGAAGGAGACCCAGTACTTC. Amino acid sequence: CASTPLGTGSKETQYF.

The CDR3 nucleotides are TGTGCCAGCACCTTACCGGGACACCCCCCCAGTTACGAGCAGTACTTC. Translation: CASTLPGHPPSYEQYF. V gene TRBV28 combines with J gene TRBJ2-7; D is possibly TRBD1 (6 bases). V shed 7 bases and J shed 4 bases, with 23 bases lying between them. Per germline, CDR1 MDHEN and CDR2 SYDVKM. CDR3 length: 16 amino acids.

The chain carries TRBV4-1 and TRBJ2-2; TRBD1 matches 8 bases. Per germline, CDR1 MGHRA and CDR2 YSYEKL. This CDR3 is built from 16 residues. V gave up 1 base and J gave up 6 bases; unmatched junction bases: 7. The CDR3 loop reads CASSQGLRGRPGELFF. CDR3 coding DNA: TGCGCCAGCAGCCAAGGTCTCAGGGGGCGTCCCGGGGAGCTGTTTTTT.

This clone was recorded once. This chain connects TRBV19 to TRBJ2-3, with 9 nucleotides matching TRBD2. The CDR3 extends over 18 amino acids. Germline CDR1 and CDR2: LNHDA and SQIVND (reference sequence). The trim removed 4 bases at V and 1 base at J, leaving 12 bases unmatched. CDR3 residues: CASSRGSGRTLGTDTQYF. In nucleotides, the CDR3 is TGTGCCAGTAGTAGGGGAAGCGGGAGGACCCTTGGCACAGATACGCAGTATTTT.

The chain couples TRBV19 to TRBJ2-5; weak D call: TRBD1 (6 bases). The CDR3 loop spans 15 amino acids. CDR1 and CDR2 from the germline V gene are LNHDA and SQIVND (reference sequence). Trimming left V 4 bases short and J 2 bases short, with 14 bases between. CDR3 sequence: CASSTTGSLQETQYF. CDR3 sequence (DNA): TGTGCCAGTAGTACAACAGGGTCCCTACAAGAGACCCAGTACTTC.

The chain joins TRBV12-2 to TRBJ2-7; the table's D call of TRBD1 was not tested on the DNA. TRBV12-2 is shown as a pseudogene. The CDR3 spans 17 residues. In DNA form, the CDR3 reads TGTGCAAGTCGCTTATTCTTGGGGGCCGCCGGCCACCACGAGCAGTACTTC. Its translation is CASRLFLGAAGHHEQYF.

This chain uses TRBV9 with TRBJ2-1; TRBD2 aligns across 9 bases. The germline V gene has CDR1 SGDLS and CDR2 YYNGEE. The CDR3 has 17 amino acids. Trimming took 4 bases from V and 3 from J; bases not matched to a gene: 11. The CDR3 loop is CASSQPLAGEGYNEQFF. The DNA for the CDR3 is TGTGCCAGCAGCCAACCCTTAGCGGGAGAAGGCTACAATGAGCAGTTCTTC.

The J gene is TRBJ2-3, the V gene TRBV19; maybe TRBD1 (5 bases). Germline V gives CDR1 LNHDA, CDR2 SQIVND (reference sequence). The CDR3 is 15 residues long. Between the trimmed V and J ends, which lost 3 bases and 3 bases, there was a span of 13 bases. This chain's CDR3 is CASSIDRRGTDTQYF. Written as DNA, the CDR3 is TGTGCCAGTAGTATCGATCGAAGGGGAACAGATACGCAGTATTTT.

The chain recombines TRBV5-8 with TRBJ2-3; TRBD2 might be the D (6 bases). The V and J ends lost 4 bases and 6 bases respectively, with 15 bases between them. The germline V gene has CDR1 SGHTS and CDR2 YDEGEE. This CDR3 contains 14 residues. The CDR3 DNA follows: TGTGCCAGCAGCCCTGGGACTGTAGCGGATACGCAGTATTTT. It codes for CASSPGTVADTQYF.

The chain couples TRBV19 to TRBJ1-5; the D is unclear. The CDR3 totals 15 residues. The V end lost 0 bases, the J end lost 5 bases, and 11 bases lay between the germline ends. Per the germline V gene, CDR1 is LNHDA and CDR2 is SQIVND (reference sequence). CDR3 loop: CASSIDVSSHQPQHF. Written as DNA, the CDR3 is TGTGCCAGTAGTATAGATGTTTCCTCCCATCAGCCCCAGCATTTT.

CDR3 nucleotide sequence: TGTGCCAGCAGCTCGGGACAGGGAGAGAATTCACCCCTCCACTTT. Encoded protein: CASSSGQGENSPLHF. V and J are TRBV7-9 and TRBJ1-6, with 9 nucleotides matching TRBD1. V trimming: 4 bases; J trimming: 7 bases; junction bases outside the gene matches: 5. Germline lookup yields CDR1 SEHNR and CDR2 FQNEAQ (reference sequence). The CDR3 contains 15 residues.

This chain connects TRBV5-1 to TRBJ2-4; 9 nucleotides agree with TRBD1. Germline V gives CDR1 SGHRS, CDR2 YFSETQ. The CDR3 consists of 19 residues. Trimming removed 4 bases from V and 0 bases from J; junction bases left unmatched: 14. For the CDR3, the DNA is TGCGCCAGCAGCCCGGAGGGGCCGGGACAGGGTCTAGCCAAAAACATTCAGTACTTC. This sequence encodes CASSPEGPGQGLAKNIQYF.

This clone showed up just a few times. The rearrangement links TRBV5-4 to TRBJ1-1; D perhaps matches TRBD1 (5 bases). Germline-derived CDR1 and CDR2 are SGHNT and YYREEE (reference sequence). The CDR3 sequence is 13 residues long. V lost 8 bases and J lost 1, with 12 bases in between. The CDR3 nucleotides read TGTGCCAGTAGCGCGGGGGGGAACACTGAAGCTTTCTTT. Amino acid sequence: CASSAGGNTEAFF. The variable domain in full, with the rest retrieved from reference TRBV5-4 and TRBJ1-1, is ETGVTQSPTHLIKTRGQQVTLRCSSQSGHNTVSWYQQALGQGPQFIFQYYREEENGRGNFPPRFSGLQFPNYSSELNVNALELDDSALYLCASSAGGNTEAFFGQGTRLTVV.

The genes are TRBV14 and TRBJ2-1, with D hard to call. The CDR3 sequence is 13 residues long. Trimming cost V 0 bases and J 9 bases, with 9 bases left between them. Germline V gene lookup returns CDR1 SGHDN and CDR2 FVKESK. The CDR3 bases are TGTGCCAGCAGCCAAGACATGGCACCTGAGCAGTTCTTC. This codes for CASSQDMAPEQFF. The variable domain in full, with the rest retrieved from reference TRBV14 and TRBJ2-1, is EAGVTQFPSHSVIEKGQTVTLRCDPISGHDNLYWYRRVMGKEIKFLLHFVKESKQDESGMPNNRFLAERTGGTYSTLKVQPAELEDSGVYFCASSQDMAPEQFFGPGTRLTVL.

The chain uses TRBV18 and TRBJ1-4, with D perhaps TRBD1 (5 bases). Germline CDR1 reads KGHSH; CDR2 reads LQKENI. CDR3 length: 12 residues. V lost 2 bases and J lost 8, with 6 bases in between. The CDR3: CASSPWGEKLFF. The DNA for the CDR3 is TGTGCCAGCTCACCATGGGGCGAAAAACTGTTTTTT.